This is a list of T cell receptor beta chains from one sample in a study of T cell changes during pregnancy in multiple sclerosis. Sequencing used immunoSEQ multiplex PCR; TCRdb keeps in-frame clones, though not all of them. The table shows 70,000 to 95,000 clones, with 85% to 95% occurring only once. The specimen was peripheral blood, collected after pregnancy. The receptors were sampled from a female donor in good health, enrolled as a control in a pregnancy study. The CDR3 runs from the conserved cysteine through the conserved F or W. A D gene is named only where the DNA matches it firmly. Only some rows state a clone size, as once, few, many or a class for expanded clones.

v_call: TRBV2
d_call: NA
j_call: TRBJ2-5
clone_size: NA
cdr3_nt: TGTGCCAGCAGTTTCAGTACAGAAAAAGAGACCCAGTACTTC
cdr3_aa: CASSFSTEKETQYF

v_call: TRBV27
d_call: TRBD2
j_call: TRBJ2-5
clone_size: NA
cdr3_nt: TGTGCCAGCAGTTCCCTGGCAGAGGTAGCGGGAGAGACCCAGTACTTC
cdr3_aa: CASSSLAEVAGETQYF

v_call: TRBV5-4
d_call: NA
j_call: TRBJ2-3
clone_size: NA
cdr3_nt: TGTGCCAGCAGCTTGCAGGGGATGGCAGATACGCAGTATTTT
cdr3_aa: CASSLQGMADTQYF

v_call: TRBV10-3
d_call: TRBD1
j_call: TRBJ1-4
clone_size: NA
cdr3_nt: TGTGCCATCAGTGAGTCCTCGACGGTGCCCCGGGACAGGGGGCATGAACGTGAAAAACTGTTTTTT
cdr3_aa: CAISESSTVPRDRGHEREKLFF

v_call: TRBV28
d_call: NA
j_call: TRBJ2-7
clone_size: NA
cdr3_nt: TGTGCCAGCACGATCGGCGGGCGCGAGCAGTACTTC
cdr3_aa: CASTIGGREQYF

v_call: TRBV29-1
d_call: NA
j_call: TRBJ2-1
clone_size: once
cdr3_nt: TGCAGCGTTGAAGTGGTACTACACAATGAGCAGTTCTTC
cdr3_aa: CSVEVVLHNEQFF

v_call: TRBV2
d_call: TRBD2
j_call: TRBJ2-5
clone_size: NA
cdr3_nt: TGTGCCAGCACCCAACTAGCGTTACAAGAGACCCAGTACTTC
cdr3_aa: CASTQLALQETQYF

v_call: TRBV28
d_call: NA
j_call: TRBJ2-2
clone_size: once
cdr3_nt: TGTGCCAGCAGTTTCTCGACAGGTCCCGGGGAGCTGTTTTTT
cdr3_aa: CASSFSTGPGELFF

v_call: TRBV19
d_call: TRBD1
j_call: TRBJ2-7
clone_size: NA
cdr3_nt: TGTGCCAGTAGACACACGGGGACAGGGGGAGCCTACGAGCAGTACTTC
cdr3_aa: CASRHTGTGGAYEQYF

v_call: TRBV30
d_call: NA
j_call: TRBJ1-5
clone_size: NA
cdr3_nt: TGTGCCTGGAGCAACAGGGAAAATCAGCCCCAGCATTTT
cdr3_aa: CAWSNRENQPQHF

v_call: TRBV11-2
d_call: NA
j_call: TRBJ1-1
clone_size: NA
cdr3_nt: TGTGCCAGCAGGGAGGGCACTGAAGCTTTCTTT
cdr3_aa: CASREGTEAFF

v_call: TRBV7-3
d_call: TRBD1
j_call: TRBJ2-1
clone_size: NA
cdr3_nt: TGTGCCAGCAGCTTAGGGACAGGGCTCGGCAATGAGCAGTTCTTC
cdr3_aa: CASSLGTGLGNEQFF

v_call: TRBV9
d_call: TRBD1
j_call: TRBJ1-6
clone_size: NA
cdr3_nt: TGTGCCAGCAGCGCCTTGACAGGGCCCAATTCACCCCTCCACTTT
cdr3_aa: CASSALTGPNSPLHF

v_call: TRBV4-2
d_call: TRBD2
j_call: TRBJ2-5
clone_size: NA
cdr3_nt: TGTGCCAGCAGCCTGGGACTAGCGGGCTTCCAAGAGACCCAGTACTTC
cdr3_aa: CASSLGLAGFQETQYF

v_call: TRBV15
d_call: NA
j_call: TRBJ2-5
clone_size: NA
cdr3_nt: TGTGCCACCAGCAGTCTCCGGGACACCCAAGAGACCCAGTACTTC
cdr3_aa: CATSSLRDTQETQYF

v_call: TRBV9
d_call: NA
j_call: TRBJ2-7
clone_size: NA
cdr3_nt: TGTGCCAGCAGCGCCCGGGGATTGGGTAAGGAGCAGTACTTC
cdr3_aa: CASSARGLGKEQYF

v_call: TRBV2
d_call: TRBD1
j_call: TRBJ2-7
clone_size: NA
cdr3_nt: TGTGCCAGCAGTGATGGACAGGGCTACGAGCAGTACTTC
cdr3_aa: CASSDGQGYEQYF

v_call: TRBV18
d_call: NA
j_call: TRBJ2-3
clone_size: NA
cdr3_nt: TGTGCCAGCTCACCCGCCCCCGCGGATACGCAGTATTTT
cdr3_aa: CASSPAPADTQYF

v_call: TRBV6-5
d_call: TRBD2
j_call: TRBJ2-1
clone_size: NA
cdr3_nt: TGTGCCAGCAGTCCCCTAGCGGGATTCTACAATGAGCAGTTCTTC
cdr3_aa: CASSPLAGFYNEQFF

v_call: TRBV25-1
d_call: NA
j_call: TRBJ2-3
clone_size: NA
cdr3_nt: TGTGCCAGCAGTGAATTTCTAAGCACAGATACGCAGTATTTT
cdr3_aa: CASSEFLSTDTQYF

v_call: TRBV30
d_call: NA
j_call: TRBJ1-4
clone_size: NA
cdr3_nt: TGTGCCGGGGCCGCCGGAAGTGAAGAAAAACTGTTTTTT
cdr3_aa: CAGAAGSEEKLFF

v_call: TRBV13
d_call: TRBD2
j_call: TRBJ2-1
clone_size: NA
cdr3_nt: TGTGCCAGCAGCTTAGCTAGCGGGGTTTACAATGAGCAGTTCTTC
cdr3_aa: CASSLASGVYNEQFF

v_call: TRBV6-6
d_call: NA
j_call: TRBJ2-1
clone_size: once
cdr3_nt: TGTGCCAGCAGTCTTCTAGGCCCTAGCTCCTACAATGAGCAGTTCTTC
cdr3_aa: CASSLLGPSSYNEQFF

v_call: TRBV27
d_call: NA
j_call: TRBJ2-1
clone_size: NA
cdr3_nt: TGTGCCAGCAGTTTAGACAGTTTCTCTGAGCAGTTCTTC
cdr3_aa: CASSLDSFSEQFF

v_call: TRBV28
d_call: NA
j_call: TRBJ2-5
clone_size: NA
cdr3_nt: TGTGCCAGCAGTTCAGATTGGAGGAGGGGGACCCAGTACTTC
cdr3_aa: CASSSDWRRGTQYF

v_call: TRBV19
d_call: TRBD1
j_call: TRBJ1-1
clone_size: NA
cdr3_nt: TGTGCCACCAGAACAGGGGTTTTCACTGAAGCTTTCTTT
cdr3_aa: CATRTGVFTEAFF

v_call: TRBV5-1
d_call: TRBD1
j_call: TRBJ1-5
clone_size: NA
cdr3_nt: TGCGCCAGCAGCCCAGGGGGCTTGTATCAGCCCCAGCATTTT
cdr3_aa: CASSPGGLYQPQHF